These T cell receptor beta chains were read from a single sample in a study of T cell responses to AZD1222 COVID-19 vaccine. Generated by immunoSEQ multiplex PCR, the TCRdb table keeps only in-frame clones and is missing some. The sample holds some 99,000 clones; roughly 86% are singletons and the top ten take 9.5% to 15%. The sample was peripheral blood, taken on day 0 of MenACWY control vaccination. The receptors here all came from an adult in good health. Both conserved end residues are part of each CDR3. D genes are given only for firm matches. The size field is filled for only some rows; it gives once, few, many or a size class.

clone size: -
V gene: TRBV7-2
D gene: TRBD2
J gene: TRBJ2-1
CDR3 DNA: TGTGCCAGCAGCTTAGCGGGGACGGGAGGGTACAATGAGCAGTTCTTC
CDR3 protein: CASSLAGTGGYNEQFF

clone size: -
V gene: TRBV4-1
D gene: -
J gene: TRBJ1-2
CDR3 DNA: TGCGCCAGCAGCCAAGATCAAAAGGAGCCTGCCTTC
CDR3 protein: CASSQDQKEPAF

clone size: -
V gene: TRBV12-3/TRBV12-4
D gene: -
J gene: TRBJ2-2
CDR3 DNA: TGTGCCAGCCGTGCGACCGGGGAGCTGTTTTTT
CDR3 protein: CASRATGELFF

clone size: -
V gene: TRBV7-8
D gene: -
J gene: TRBJ1-1
CDR3 DNA: TGTGCCAGCAGCTTGGGGGACGGGGGCCCAACTATCGGGTCTGAAGCTTTCTTT
CDR3 protein: CASSLGDGGPTIGSEAFF

clone size: once
V gene: TRBV5-4
D gene: -
J gene: TRBJ1-3
CDR3 DNA: TGTGCCAGCAGCCGCTATGGAAACACCATATATTTT
CDR3 protein: CASSRYGNTIYF

clone size: -
V gene: TRBV5-1
D gene: -
J gene: TRBJ1-5
CDR3 DNA: TGCGCCAGCAGCGCTCAGGGATCGGGTCAGCCCCAGCATTTT
CDR3 protein: CASSAQGSGQPQHF

clone size: -
V gene: TRBV6-6
D gene: -
J gene: TRBJ1-1
CDR3 DNA: TGTGCCAGCAGTAATCGGAGGGTGGGCGCTGAAGCTTTCTTT
CDR3 protein: CASSNRRVGAEAFF

clone size: once
V gene: TRBV28
D gene: -
J gene: TRBJ2-7
CDR3 DNA: TGTGCCAGCAGTTTCGCCAGCGGGTGGTTGGGGGAGCAGTACTTC
CDR3 protein: CASSFASGWLGEQYF

clone size: -
V gene: TRBV13
D gene: TRBD1
J gene: TRBJ1-6
CDR3 DNA: TGTGCCAGCAGCTCCGGACAGGGGATCAATTCACCCCTCCACTTT
CDR3 protein: CASSSGQGINSPLHF

clone size: -
V gene: TRBV7-2
D gene: -
J gene: TRBJ2-3
CDR3 DNA: TGTGCCAGCAGCTCCAGACCGACAGATACGCAGTATTTT
CDR3 protein: CASSSRPTDTQYF

clone size: -
V gene: TRBV4-3
D gene: TRBD1
J gene: TRBJ1-2
CDR3 DNA: TGCGCCAGCAGCCAAGCCGACAGGGGTGGCTACACCTTC
CDR3 protein: CASSQADRGGYTF

clone size: -
V gene: TRBV4-1
D gene: TRBD1
J gene: TRBJ1-4
CDR3 DNA: TGCGCCAGCAGCCCGGGACAGTCTACTGAAAAACTGTTTTTT
CDR3 protein: CASSPGQSTEKLFF

clone size: -
V gene: TRBV6-5
D gene: TRBD1
J gene: TRBJ1-4
CDR3 DNA: TGTGCCAGCAGTTACAGGGGGCATGAAAAACTGTTTTTT
CDR3 protein: CASSYRGHEKLFF

clone size: once
V gene: TRBV7-2
D gene: TRBD1
J gene: TRBJ1-2
CDR3 DNA: TGTGCCAGCAGCCTAGGACAGGGTTGGTCCTATGGCTACACCTTC
CDR3 protein: CASSLGQGWSYGYTF

clone size: -
V gene: TRBV18
D gene: TRBD2
J gene: TRBJ2-7
CDR3 DNA: TGTGCCAGCTCACAAATGACTAGCGGGAGGGCGCCGTGGGAGCAGTACTTC
CDR3 protein: CASSQMTSGRAPWEQYF

clone size: few
V gene: TRBV5-4
D gene: -
J gene: TRBJ2-5
CDR3 DNA: TGTGCCAGCAGCGTGGACCCCGGTGGGCAAGAGACCCAGTACTTC
CDR3 protein: CASSVDPGGQETQYF

clone size: -
V gene: TRBV5-1
D gene: TRBD1
J gene: TRBJ1-1
CDR3 DNA: TGCGCCAGCAGCTTGAGACAGGGGAGGAACCCTGAAGCTTTCTTT
CDR3 protein: CASSLRQGRNPEAFF

clone size: -
V gene: TRBV3-1/TRBV3-2
D gene: -
J gene: TRBJ1-3
CDR3 DNA: TGTGCCAGCAGCCAAACCCAGCTATTCTCTGGAAACACCATATATTTT
CDR3 protein: CASSQTQLFSGNTIYF

clone size: -
V gene: TRBV2
D gene: TRBD1
J gene: TRBJ2-3
CDR3 DNA: TGTGCCAGCAGTGCAAAGGGGGACAGACGCACAGATACGCAGTATTTT
CDR3 protein: CASSAKGDRRTDTQYF

clone size: -
V gene: TRBV7-7
D gene: -
J gene: TRBJ2-5
CDR3 DNA: TGTGCCAGCAGCCCCCAGCGGGCAGGAGAGACCCAGTACTTC
CDR3 protein: CASSPQRAGETQYF

clone size: -
V gene: TRBV14
D gene: -
J gene: TRBJ1-2
CDR3 DNA: TGTGCCAGCAGCCCCCTCGGGCGGGGCGAGGCGCCGCGGTACACCTTC
CDR3 protein: CASSPLGRGEAPRYTF

clone size: -
V gene: TRBV7-3
D gene: TRBD2
J gene: TRBJ2-1
CDR3 DNA: TGTGCCAGCAGCTCGAACGGGGGGAGCTCCTACAATGAGCAGTTCTTC
CDR3 protein: CASSSNGGSSYNEQFF

clone size: -
V gene: TRBV4-3
D gene: -
J gene: TRBJ1-2
CDR3 DNA: TGCGCCAGCAGCCAAGATTTAAGTTATGGCTACACCTTC
CDR3 protein: CASSQDLSYGYTF

clone size: -
V gene: TRBV30
D gene: -
J gene: TRBJ1-1
CDR3 DNA: TGTGCCTGGACAGCGGCGAACACTGAAGCTTTCTTT
CDR3 protein: CAWTAANTEAFF

clone size: -
V gene: TRBV30
D gene: -
J gene: TRBJ1-3
CDR3 DNA: TGTGCCTGGCTCGGAACAGGAGGAACAGTCAGTGGAAACACCATATATTTT
CDR3 protein: CAWLGTGGTVSGNTIYF

clone size: -
V gene: TRBV7-3
D gene: -
J gene: TRBJ2-2
CDR3 DNA: TGTGCCAGCAGCCGTCACAGGGCCCGGAACACCGGGGAGCTGTTTTTT
CDR3 protein: CASSRHRARNTGELFF

clone size: once
V gene: TRBV27
D gene: -
J gene: TRBJ2-3
CDR3 DNA: TGTGCCAGCAGTCGCGGGATCAGCACAGATACGCAGTATTTT
CDR3 protein: CASSRGISTDTQYF

clone size: -
V gene: TRBV4-3
D gene: TRBD2
J gene: TRBJ2-1
CDR3 DNA: TGCGCCAGCAGCCAAGATAGCGGGGGCCCCACCGCTAATGAGCAGTTCTTC
CDR3 protein: CASSQDSGGPTANEQFF

clone size: -
V gene: TRBV18
D gene: -
J gene: TRBJ2-5
CDR3 DNA: TGTGCCAGCTCACCAGGCCATATCGAGACCCAGTACTTC
CDR3 protein: CASSPGHIETQYF